The T cell receptor beta chain described here comes from a study of blood T cell repertoires in COVID-19. Original data processing: From reference gene primer amplification, estimates of nucleated cell counts were derived. Libraries were prepared by immunoSEQ multiplex PCR; TCRdb keeps only in-frame clonotypes and omits some of them. The DNA was the basis for D and trimming; V, J and clone size are from that table. Of just under 350,000 clones in the sample, roughly 90% are singletons; the top ten hold about 7%. This clone was found once. Germline lookup yields CDR1 SGHRS and CDR2 YFSETQ. Trimming removed 1 base at V and 3 bases at J, with 11 bases between. The CDR3 sequence is 15 residues long.

The sequencing sample was made of peripheral blood. The receptor's source is a woman aged 70-85 years with COVID-19, enrolled during active disease. This chain joins TRBV5-1 and TRBJ1-5, with D possibly matching TRBD1 (6 bases). In DNA form, the CDR3 reads TGCGCCAGCAGCTTGACAGGGATGACCAATCAGCCCCAGCATTTT. Translated: CASSLTGMTNQPQHF.